This TCR beta chain was documented in a study of vaccination and CD4 T cells after COVID-19. Background on the study: Stimulation used overlapping spike peptides from SARS-CoV-2, HCoV-NL63, HCoV-OC43 and HCoV-229E.

The treatment here: approximately 9-day PBMC culture with coronavirus spike peptide pools or control peptides (ViraFEST assay). Sequence data for DNA of cultured CD4+ T cells were generated by the Oncomine TCR Beta short-read assay. From cultured CD4+ T cells, genomic DNA was extracted. Via MiXCR, TCRdb re-called the PCR reads, giving one row per CDR3 protein. The sample carries tens of thousands of distinct CDR3 sequences, approximately 62% recorded once. This clonotype was recorded only once. Antigen: not known. Germline loops: CDR1 SGHAT, CDR2 FQDESV (reference sequence). The CDR3 is 16 amino acids. V gave up 3 bases and J gave up 6 bases, with 18 bases separating them.

This rearrangement joins TRBV11-1 to TRBJ2-1; D is possibly TRBD2 (6 bases). Sequencing used CD4+ T cells from blood, cultured in vitro. The clonotype was recovered from a human donor who had recovered from COVID-19. CDR3 region: CASSFGPEGRLNEQFF. CDR3 DNA: TGTGCCAGCAGCTTCGGCCCGGAGGGCAGACTCAATGAGCAGTTCTTC.